This T cell receptor beta chain was documented in a study of spatial heterogeneity in lung cancer. TCRdb re-derived calls from the 5' RACE reads in MiXCR, one entry per CDR3 protein. Among more than 10,000 distinct CDR3 sequences, 13% to 15% were seen once, and the ten largest hold roughly 15%. Germline V lookup: CDR1 LGHNA, CDR2 YNFKEQ. This CDR3 spans 15 amino acids. V lost 0 bases and J lost 0, with 9 bases in between. Regarding time point: sample taken at primary tumor resection. Whole RNA from tumor, nontumor lung or frozen PBMC was sequenced unsorted. Study outcomes and limitations: Mutation counts in tumors were tracked by counts of expanded intratumoral alpha and beta TCRs.

This clonotype was seen ten or more times. Its antigen remains unidentified. The chain couples TRBV4-2 to TRBJ2-7; D is ambiguous. The input for sequencing was lung tumor tissue, taken at surgery. The TCR originated in a male donor with early-stage non-small cell lung cancer. The CDR3 reads CASSQDIGFSYEQYF. For the CDR3, the DNA is TGTGCCAGCAGCCAAGATATTGGGTTCTCCTACGAGCAGTACTTC.